The next 23 T cell receptor beta chains were all read from a single sample in a study of cytomegalovirus exposure and HLA in healthy donors. The study ran its PCR with 60 Vbeta and 13 Jbeta primers. This table comes from immunoSEQ multiplex PCR, and its TCRdb copy is limited to in-frame clones, with some not included. This sample yields over 80,000 clones, of which about four fifths are seen a single time; nearly 3.5% belongs to the top ten. Sequenced sample: PBMCs. The receptors come from a man aged 25-40 years in good health and CMV-seropositive.

The chain is built from TRBV11-2 and TRBJ1-1; D is uncertain. The germline V gene has CDR1 SGHAT and CDR2 FQNNGV. The CDR3 totals 13 residues. V gave up 0 bases and J gave up 3 bases, with 5 bases separating them. The DNA for the CDR3 is TGTGCCAGCAGCTTAGAACAGTACACTGAAGCTTTCTTT. Amino acid sequence: CASSLEQYTEAFF.

The V and J genes are TRBV30 and TRBJ2-1, with TRBD2 as a possible D gene (5 bases). Germline V gives CDR1 GTSNPN, CDR2 SVGIG (reference sequence). The V gene lost 1 base and the J gene lost 7 bases, with 5 bases spanning the gap. CDR3 length: 11 amino acids. The CDR3 nucleotides read TGTGCCTGGAGTGGGGAGAATGAGCAGTTCTTC. It specifies CAWSGENEQFF. The full variable domain, with the rest looked up from reference TRBV30 and TRBJ2-1, is SQTIHQWPATLVQPVGSPLSLECTVEGTSNPNLYWYRQAAGRGLQLLFYSVGIGQISSEVPQNLSASRPQDRQFILSSKKLLLSDSGFYLCAWSGENEQFFGPGTRLTVL.

V gene TRBV19 combines with J gene TRBJ2-7, with 12 bases that match TRBD1. Germline V gene sequence: CDR1 LNHDA, CDR2 SQIVND (reference sequence). The CDR3 runs to 14 residues. V was pared by 6 bases and J by 4 bases, with 4 bases of the junction left unmatched. Here the CDR3 DNA reads TGTGCCAGTAGCCGGGACAGGGGGCGATACGAGCAGTACTTC. Protein product: CASSRDRGRYEQYF.

The V and J genes are TRBV9 and TRBJ2-1, with 7 positions matching TRBD2. There are 12 residues in the CDR3. The J segment lost 15 bases and the V segment lost 4 bases, leaving 10 bases of the junction unmatched. Germline V gene sequence: CDR1 SGDLS, CDR2 YYNGEE. The CDR3 reads CASSTSGREWFF. The CDR3 coding sequence is TGTGCCAGCAGCACCAGCGGGCGGGAGTGGTTCTTC.

V is TRBV11-2 and J is TRBJ2-3; D perhaps matches TRBD1 (5 bases). V lost 3 bases, J lost 8 bases, and 12 bases lay in between. The CDR3 consists of 13 residues. CDR1 SGHAT and CDR2 FQNNGV come from the germline V gene. The CDR3 DNA reads TGTGCCAGCAGCTTTGCCAGGGCTGGTACGCAGTATTTT. Protein: CASSFARAGTQYF.

CDR3 amino acids: CASSPSSGGGRMGTGELFF. DNA of the CDR3: TGCGCCAGCAGCCCTTCCTCCGGGGGGGGACGGATGGGGACCGGGGAGCTGTTTTTT. The chain joins TRBV5-1 to TRBJ2-2; 8 bases line up with TRBD2. The CDR3 consists of 19 residues. The germline gives CDR1 SGHRS, CDR2 YFSETQ. V lost 4 bases, J lost 5 bases, and 19 bases stayed unmatched.

The V call is TRBV10-3, the J call TRBJ1-1; a possible D gene is TRBD1 (5 bases). This CDR3 has 15 residues. V was trimmed by 10 bases and J by 1 base, leaving 19 bases between them. The germline V gene has CDR1 ENHRY and CDR2 SYGVKD. The CDR3 loop is CATADDRSRNTEAFF. In DNA form, the CDR3 reads TGTGCCACGGCCGACGACAGAAGCAGGAACACTGAAGCTTTCTTT.

This chain uses TRBV28 with TRBJ2-5; D may be TRBD2 (7 bases). V was cut by 3 bases and J by 0 bases, with 17 bases left in between. This CDR3 has 17 residues. Germline V CDR1 and CDR2: MDHEN, SYDVKM. The CDR3 is CASSFLPAGAYQETQYF. DNA of the CDR3: TGTGCCAGCAGTTTTCTTCCGGCGGGGGCGTACCAAGAGACCCAGTACTTC.

This chain connects TRBV10-1 to TRBJ2-1; the D gene is possibly TRBD2 (5 bases). The germline V gene has CDR1 WNHNN and CDR2 SYGVQD (reference sequence). Deletions cut 5 bases from V and 0 bases from J, with 17 bases between. The CDR3 is 17 amino acids. Written as DNA, the CDR3 is TGCGCCAGCAGTACTAAAAGGACCGGAGGCTCCTACAATGAGCAGTTCTTC. It translates to CASSTKRTGGSYNEQFF.

The genes are TRBV5-1 and TRBJ2-5, with D unresolved. The CDR3 runs to 12 residues. CDR1 and CDR2 (germline): SGHRS, YFSETQ. V lost 0 bases and J lost 5, with 5 bases in between. The CDR3 region has the DNA TGCGCCAGCAGCTTGGACTATGAGACCCAGTACTTC. It translates to CASSLDYETQYF.

DNA for the CDR3: TGTGCCACCAGCAGAGGCCGCGAGGGAAGCTACACCTTC. This translates into CATSRGREGSYTF. The chain couples TRBV15 to TRBJ1-2; D is ambiguous. V lost 1 base, J lost 9 bases, and 12 bases lay in between. The CDR3 runs 13 residues. CDR1 and CDR2 from the germline V gene are LNHNV and YYDKDF (reference sequence).

This chain connects TRBV13 to TRBJ2-5; 9 bases match TRBD1. There are 15 residues in the CDR3. Germline V CDR1 and CDR2: PRHDT, FYEKMQ (reference sequence). The ends lost 0 bases at V and 5 bases at J; junction bases unmatched: 4. The DNA for the CDR3 is TGTGCCAGCAGCTTAGGAGTCGGGACAGGGGAGACCCAGTACTTC. Amino acids: CASSLGVGTGETQYF.

This chain links TRBV5-1 with TRBJ2-5, with 7 nucleotides matching TRBD1. The CDR3 has 16 residues. Trimming took 4 bases from V and 8 from J; bases not matched to a gene: 17. Germline CDR1 SGHRS, CDR2 YFSETQ. The CDR3 coding sequence is TGCGCCAGCAGCCCCAACTCTGGGACAGCCTGGGGTACCCAGTACTTC. This codes for CASSPNSGTAWGTQYF.

The CDR3 coding sequence is TGTGCCAGCAGTTTGGCGGGACAGCTTAATGAAAAACTGTTTTTT. It is translated as CASSLAGQLNEKLFF. The chain uses TRBV27 and TRBJ1-4; 7 bases are a match to TRBD1. The V gene's germline CDR1 is MNHEY and CDR2 SMNVEV (reference sequence). There are 15 residues in the CDR3. V lost 3 bases, J lost 4 bases, and 5 bases stayed unmatched.

The chain recombines TRBV29-1 with TRBJ2-2, with 12 bases that match TRBD2. This CDR3 has 15 amino acids. Trimming removed 8 bases from V and 3 bases from J; junction bases left unmatched: 7. Germline CDR1 reads SQVTM; CDR2 reads ANQGSEA. This CDR3 is CSIGLAGWDTGELFF. For the CDR3, the DNA is TGCAGCATTGGACTAGCGGGATGGGACACCGGGGAGCTGTTTTTT.

The chain links TRBV11-2 to TRBJ1-4; 7 nucleotides match TRBD1. Germline V gene sequence: CDR1 SGHAT, CDR2 FQNNGV. After removal of 1 base from V and 8 bases from J, the junction contained 7 bases not matched to a gene. The CDR3 length is 15 residues. The DNA for the CDR3 is TGTGCCAGCAGCTTAGGACGTAGGGGGCAGGAAAAACTGTTTTTT. It translates to CASSLGRRGQEKLFF.

The chain is built from TRBV7-9 and TRBJ1-1; 9 positions agree with TRBD1. This CDR3 is 16 amino acids long. The J segment lost 2 bases and the V segment lost 0 bases, leaving 4 bases of the junction unmatched. Germline V gene sequence: CDR1 SEHNR, CDR2 FQNEAQ (reference sequence). CDR3 sequence reads: CASSLATGGFNTEAFF. The DNA for the CDR3 is TGTGCCAGCAGCTTAGCGACAGGGGGGTTTAACACTGAAGCTTTCTTT.

The rearrangement joins TRBV18 to TRBJ2-5, with 7 bases aligning to TRBD2. The germline CDR1 and CDR2 sequences are KGHSH and LQKENI. J lost 2 bases, V lost 4 bases, and 7 bases had no gene match. This CDR3 region has 15 residues. The CDR3 reads CASSLMGGIQETQYF. CDR3 bases: TGTGCCAGCTCACTAATGGGAGGGATACAAGAGACCCAGTACTTC. The complete variable domain, with remaining parts taken from reference TRBV18 and TRBJ2-5, reads NAGVMQNPRHLVRRRGQEARLRCSPMKGHSHVYWYRQLPEEGLKFMVYLQKENIIDESGMPKERFSAEFPKEGPSILRIQQVVRGDSAAYFCASSLMGGIQETQYFGPGTRLLVL.

This rearrangement joins TRBV28 to TRBJ2-3; D possibly corresponds to TRBD2 (5 bases). Between the trimmed V and J ends, which lost 4 bases and 2 bases, there was a span of 13 bases. This CDR3 region has 15 residues. CDR1 and CDR2 (germline): MDHEN, SYDVKM. The CDR3 DNA reads as TGTGCCAGCAGTTCTACGGCGGGTTTCACAGATACGCAGTATTTT. Amino acids: CASSSTAGFTDTQYF. Variable domain in full (rest from reference TRBV28 and TRBJ2-3): DVKVTQSSRYLVKRTGEKVFLECVQDMDHENMFWYRQDPGLGLRLIYFSYDVKMKEKGDIPEGYSVSREKKERFSLILESASTNQTSMYLCASSSTAGFTDTQYFGPGTRLTVL.

The V and J genes are TRBV6-1 and TRBJ1-5, with 7 bases fitting TRBD1. With V trimmed by 0 bases and J by 7 bases, 21 bases remained unmatched. The CDR3 runs to 20 residues. The germline gives CDR1 MNHNS, CDR2 SASEGT. The CDR3 DNA reads as TGTGCCAGCAGTGAAGCACGAATAGGAGGGGGCCGGATTACGCGCCAGCCCCAGCATTTT. Its protein product is CASSEARIGGGRITRQPQHF.

This chain joins TRBV7-8 and TRBJ2-2; D might be TRBD2 (5 bases). V was pared by 2 bases and J by 1 base, with 8 bases between. CDR1 and CDR2 from the germline V gene are SGHVS and FQNEAQ. The CDR3 covers 15 residues. The CDR3 nucleotides read TGTGCCAGCAGCTTACTCGGGAAGAACACCGGGGAGCTGTTTTTT. Protein sequence: CASSLLGKNTGELFF.

The chain has TRBV29-1 and TRBJ2-7; 14 nucleotides match TRBD2. With 4 bases clipped from V and 8 bases from J, the junction kept 10 bases outside the gene matches. Germline CDR1 reads SQVTM; CDR2 reads ANQGSEA. CDR3 length: 15 amino acids. Written as DNA, the CDR3 is TGCAGCGTTGGATCCGGACTAGCGGGAGGATCACAGCAGTACTTC. Amino acids: CSVGSGLAGGSQQYF.

The rearrangement joins TRBV27 to TRBJ2-7; 11 nucleotides match TRBD2. This CDR3 has 15 amino acids. The germline V gene has CDR1 MNHEY and CDR2 SMNVEV (reference sequence). After removal of 5 bases from V and 5 bases from J, the junction contained 8 bases not matched to a gene. The CDR3 protein is CASSGYSGRAHEQYF. Here the CDR3 DNA reads TGTGCCAGCAGTGGCTATAGCGGGAGGGCCCACGAGCAGTACTTC.